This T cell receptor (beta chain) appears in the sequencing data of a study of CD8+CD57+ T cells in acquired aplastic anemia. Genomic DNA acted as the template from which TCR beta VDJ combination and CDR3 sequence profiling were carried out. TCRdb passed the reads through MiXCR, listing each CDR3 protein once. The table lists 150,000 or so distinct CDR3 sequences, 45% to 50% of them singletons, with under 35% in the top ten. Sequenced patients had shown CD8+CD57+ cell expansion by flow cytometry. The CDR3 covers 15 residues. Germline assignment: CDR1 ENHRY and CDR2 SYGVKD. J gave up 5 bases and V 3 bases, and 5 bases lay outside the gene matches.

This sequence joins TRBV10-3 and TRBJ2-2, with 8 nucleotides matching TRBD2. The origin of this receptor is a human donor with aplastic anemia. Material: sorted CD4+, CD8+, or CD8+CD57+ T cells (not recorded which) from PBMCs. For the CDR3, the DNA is TGTGCCATCAGTGATACCGGGAGGGGGACCGGGGAGCTGTTTTTT. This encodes CAISDTGRGTGELFF.